This T cell receptor beta chain was captured in a study of T cells in Graves' hyperthyroidism and ophthalmopathy. Overall study results and limits: By a 13 V-J model, ophthalmopathy was set apart from stable hyperthyroidism.

Authors of the study amplified TCR beta CDR3 regions from RNA transcripts. Initially, a first-round RT-PCR of the TCR CDR3 employed the HTBI primer set. TCRdb independently ran MiXCR on the multiplex PCR reads; one entry per CDR3 protein. This sample carries around 690,000 distinct CDR3 sequences, roughly 17% of them seen once, and the ten largest clones take roughly a sixth. In its sample, this clonotype was seen many times. Its specificity is unknown. CDR1 is LNHDA, CDR2 SQIVND, per germline (reference sequence). V lost 3 bases and J lost 2, with 10 bases in between. The CDR3 has 14 residues. The sample comprised blood. This TCR came from a man aged 45-65 years with Graves' hyperthyroidism. The chain couples TRBV19 to TRBJ2-5; no clear D gene. The CDR3 reads CASSISNSQETQYF. In DNA, the CDR3 is TGTGCCAGTAGTATCTCCAACAGTCAAGAGACCCAGTACTTC. Supplemented by reference TRBV19 and TRBJ2-5, the full variable domain reads DGGITQSPKYLFRKEGQNVTLSCEQNLNHDAMYWYRQDPGQGLRLIYYSQIVNDFQKGDIAEGYSVSREKKESFPLTVTSAQKNPTAFYLCASSISNSQETQYFGPGTRLLVL.